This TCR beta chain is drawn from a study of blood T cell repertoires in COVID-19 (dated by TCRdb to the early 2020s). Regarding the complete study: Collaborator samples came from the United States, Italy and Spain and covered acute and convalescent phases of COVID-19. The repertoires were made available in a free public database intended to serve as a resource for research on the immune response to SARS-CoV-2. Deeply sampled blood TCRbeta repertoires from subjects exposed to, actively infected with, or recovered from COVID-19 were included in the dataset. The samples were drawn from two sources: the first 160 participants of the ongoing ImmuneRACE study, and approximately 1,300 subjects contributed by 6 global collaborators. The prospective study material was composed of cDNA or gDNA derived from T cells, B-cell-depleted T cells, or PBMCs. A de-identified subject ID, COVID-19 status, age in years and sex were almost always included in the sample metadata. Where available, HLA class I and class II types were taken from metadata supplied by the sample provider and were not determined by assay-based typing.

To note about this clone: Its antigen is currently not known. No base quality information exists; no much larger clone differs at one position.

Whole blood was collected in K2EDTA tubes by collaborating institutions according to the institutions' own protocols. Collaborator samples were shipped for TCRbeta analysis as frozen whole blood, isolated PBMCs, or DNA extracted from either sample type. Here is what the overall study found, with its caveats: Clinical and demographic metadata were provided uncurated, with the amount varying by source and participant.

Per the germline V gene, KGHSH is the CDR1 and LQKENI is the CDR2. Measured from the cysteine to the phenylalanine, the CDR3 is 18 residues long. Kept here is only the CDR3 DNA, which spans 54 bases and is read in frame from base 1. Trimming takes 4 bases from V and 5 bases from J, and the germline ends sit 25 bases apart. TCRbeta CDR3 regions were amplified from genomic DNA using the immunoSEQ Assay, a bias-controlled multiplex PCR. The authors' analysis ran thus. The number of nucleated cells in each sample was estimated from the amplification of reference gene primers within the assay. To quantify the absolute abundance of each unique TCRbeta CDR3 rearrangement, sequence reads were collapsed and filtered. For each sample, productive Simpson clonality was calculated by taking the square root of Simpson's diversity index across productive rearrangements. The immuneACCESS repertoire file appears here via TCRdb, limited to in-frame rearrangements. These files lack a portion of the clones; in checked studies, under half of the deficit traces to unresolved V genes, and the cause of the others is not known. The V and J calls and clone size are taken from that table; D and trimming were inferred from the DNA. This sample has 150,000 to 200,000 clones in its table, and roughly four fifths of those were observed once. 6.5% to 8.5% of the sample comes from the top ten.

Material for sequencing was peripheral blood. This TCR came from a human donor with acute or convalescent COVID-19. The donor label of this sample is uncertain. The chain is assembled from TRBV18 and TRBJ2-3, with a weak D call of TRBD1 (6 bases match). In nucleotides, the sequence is TGTGCCAGCTCACACTCCTCGCCTACCGGGACAACGGGAGATACGCAGTATTTT. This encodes CASSHSSPTGTTGDTQYF.